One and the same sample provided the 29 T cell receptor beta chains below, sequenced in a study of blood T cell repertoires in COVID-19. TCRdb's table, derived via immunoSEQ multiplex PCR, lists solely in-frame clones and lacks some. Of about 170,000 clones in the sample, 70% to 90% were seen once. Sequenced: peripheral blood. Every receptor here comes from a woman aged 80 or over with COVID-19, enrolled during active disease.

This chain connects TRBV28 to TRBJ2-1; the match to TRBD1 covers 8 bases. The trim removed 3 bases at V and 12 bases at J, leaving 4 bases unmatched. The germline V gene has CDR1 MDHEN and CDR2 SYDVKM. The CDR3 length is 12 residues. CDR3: CASSLTGDVQFF. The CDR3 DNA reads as TGTGCCAGCAGTTTGACAGGGGATGTGCAGTTCTTC.

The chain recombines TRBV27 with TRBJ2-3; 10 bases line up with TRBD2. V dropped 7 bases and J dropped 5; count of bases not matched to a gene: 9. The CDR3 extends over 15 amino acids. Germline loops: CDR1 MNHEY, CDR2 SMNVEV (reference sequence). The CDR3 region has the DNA TGTGCCAGCACTCCTCTAGCGGGAGTAGGAGATACGCAGTATTTT. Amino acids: CASTPLAGVGDTQYF.

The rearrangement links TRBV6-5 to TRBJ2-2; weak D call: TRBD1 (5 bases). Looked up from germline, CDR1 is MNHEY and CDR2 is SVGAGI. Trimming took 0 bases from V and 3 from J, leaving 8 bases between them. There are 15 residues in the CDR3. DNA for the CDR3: TGTGCCAGCAGTTACTCAGGGGAAGACACCGGGGAGCTGTTTTTT. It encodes CASSYSGEDTGELFF.

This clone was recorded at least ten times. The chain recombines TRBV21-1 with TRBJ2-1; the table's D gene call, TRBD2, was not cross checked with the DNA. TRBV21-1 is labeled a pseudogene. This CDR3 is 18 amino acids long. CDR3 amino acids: CASSKGTLAGGTYNEQFF. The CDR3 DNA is TGTGCCAGCAGCAAAGGGACCTTAGCGGGAGGCACCTACAATGAGCAGTTCTTC.

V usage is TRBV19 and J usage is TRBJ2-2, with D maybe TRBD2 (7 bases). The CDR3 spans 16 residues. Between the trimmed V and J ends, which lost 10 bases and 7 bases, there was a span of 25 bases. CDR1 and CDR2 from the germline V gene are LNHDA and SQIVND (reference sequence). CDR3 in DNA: TGTGCCACCCGGTGGGGGGGCTTGGTAGACCACGGGGAGCTGTTTTTT. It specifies CATRWGGLVDHGELFF.

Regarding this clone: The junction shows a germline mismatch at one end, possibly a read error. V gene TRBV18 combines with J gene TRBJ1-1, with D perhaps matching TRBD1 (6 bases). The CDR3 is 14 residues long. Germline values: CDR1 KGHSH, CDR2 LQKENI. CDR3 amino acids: CASSPGAVQEGGTF. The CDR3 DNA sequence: TGTGCCAGCTCACCTGGGGCGGTCCAAGAAGGGGGAACCTTT.

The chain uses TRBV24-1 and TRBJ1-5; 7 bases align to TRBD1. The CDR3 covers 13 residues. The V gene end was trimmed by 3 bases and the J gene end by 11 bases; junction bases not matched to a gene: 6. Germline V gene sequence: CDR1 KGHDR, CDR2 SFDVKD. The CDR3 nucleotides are TGTGCCACCAGTGATCCCCAGACAGGGACCCAGCATTTT. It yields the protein CATSDPQTGTQHF.

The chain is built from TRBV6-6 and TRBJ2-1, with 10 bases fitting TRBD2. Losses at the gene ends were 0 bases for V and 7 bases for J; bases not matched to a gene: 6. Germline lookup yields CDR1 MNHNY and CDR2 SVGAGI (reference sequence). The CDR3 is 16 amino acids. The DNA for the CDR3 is TGTGCCAGCAGTTACTCTCCTAGCGGGAGTACGAATGAGCAGTTCTTC. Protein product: CASSYSPSGSTNEQFF.

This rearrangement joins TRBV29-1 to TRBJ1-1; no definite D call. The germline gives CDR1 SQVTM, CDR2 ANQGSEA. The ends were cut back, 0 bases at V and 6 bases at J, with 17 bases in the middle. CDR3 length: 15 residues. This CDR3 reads CSVEDGSADRAEAFF. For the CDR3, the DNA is TGCAGCGTTGAAGATGGTTCGGCCGACCGGGCTGAAGCTTTCTTT. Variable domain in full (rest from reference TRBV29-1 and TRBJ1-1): SAVISQKPSRDICQRGTSLTIQCQVDSQVTMMFWYRQQPGQSLTLIATANQGSEATYESGFVIDKFPISRPNLTFSTLTVSNMSPEDSSIYLCSVEDGSADRAEAFFGQGTRLTVV.

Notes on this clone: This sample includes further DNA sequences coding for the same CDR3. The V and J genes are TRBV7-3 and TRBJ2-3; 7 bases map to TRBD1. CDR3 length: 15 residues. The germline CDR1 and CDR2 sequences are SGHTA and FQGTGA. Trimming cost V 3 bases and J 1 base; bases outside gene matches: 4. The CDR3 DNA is TGTGCCAGCAGCTTGGGGGACAGCCGCACAGATACGCAGTATTTT. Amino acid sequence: CASSLGDSRTDTQYF. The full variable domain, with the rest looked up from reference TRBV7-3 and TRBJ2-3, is GAGVSQTPSNKVTEKGKYVELRCDPISGHTALYWYRQSLGQGPEFLIYFQGTGAADDSGLPNDRFFAVRPEGSVSTLKIQRTERGDSAVYLCASSLGDSRTDTQYFGPGTRLTVL.

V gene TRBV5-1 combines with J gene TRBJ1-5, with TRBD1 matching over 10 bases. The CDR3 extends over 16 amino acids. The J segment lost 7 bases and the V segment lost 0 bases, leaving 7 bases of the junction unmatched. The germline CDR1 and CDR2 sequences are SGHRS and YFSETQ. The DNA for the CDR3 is TGCGCCAGCAGCTTGGCTCCGGGACAGGGGCGACAGCCCCAGCATTTT. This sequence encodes CASSLAPGQGRQPQHF.

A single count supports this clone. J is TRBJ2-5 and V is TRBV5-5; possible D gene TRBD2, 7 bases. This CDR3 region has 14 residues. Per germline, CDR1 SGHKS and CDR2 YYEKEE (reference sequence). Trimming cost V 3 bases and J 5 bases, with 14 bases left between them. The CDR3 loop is CASSYGGGWETQYF. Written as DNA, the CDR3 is TGTGCCAGCAGCTACGGCGGGGGCTGGGAGACCCAGTACTTC.

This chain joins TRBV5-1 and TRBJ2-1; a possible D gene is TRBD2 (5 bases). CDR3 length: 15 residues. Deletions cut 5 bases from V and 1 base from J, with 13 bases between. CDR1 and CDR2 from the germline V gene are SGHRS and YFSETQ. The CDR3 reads CASSLASGSYNEQFF. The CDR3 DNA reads TGCGCCAGCAGTCTAGCATCGGGGTCCTACAATGAGCAGTTCTTC.

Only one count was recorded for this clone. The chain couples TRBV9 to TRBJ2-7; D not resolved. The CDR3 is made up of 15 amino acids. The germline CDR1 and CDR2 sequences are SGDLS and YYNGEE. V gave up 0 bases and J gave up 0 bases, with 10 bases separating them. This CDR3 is CASSVDQISSYEQYF. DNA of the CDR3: TGTGCCAGCAGCGTAGATCAGATTTCCTCCTACGAGCAGTACTTC.

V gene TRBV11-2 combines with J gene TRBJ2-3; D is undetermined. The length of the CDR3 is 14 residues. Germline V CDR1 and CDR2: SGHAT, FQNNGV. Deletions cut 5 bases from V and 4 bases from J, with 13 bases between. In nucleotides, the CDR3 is TGTGCCAGCAGCAAGCCCTCGTTGGCAGATACGCAGTATTTT. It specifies CASSKPSLADTQYF.

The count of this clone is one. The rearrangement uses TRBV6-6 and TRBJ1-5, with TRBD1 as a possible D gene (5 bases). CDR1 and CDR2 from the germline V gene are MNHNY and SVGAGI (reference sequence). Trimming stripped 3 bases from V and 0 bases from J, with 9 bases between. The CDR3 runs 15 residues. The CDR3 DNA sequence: TGTGCCAGCAGTTATGGGGCCCTTAGCAATCAGCCCCAGCATTTT. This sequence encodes CASSYGALSNQPQHF.

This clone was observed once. CDR3 bases: TGTGCCAGCAGCTTGGGACAGTCTAACTATGGCTACACCTTC. Its protein product is CASSLGQSNYGYTF. The chain couples TRBV13 to TRBJ1-2; TRBD1 agrees at 7 bases. V lost 3 bases and J lost 0; bases outside the gene matches: 1. This CDR3 is 14 amino acids long. Per the germline V gene, CDR1 is PRHDT and CDR2 is FYEKMQ (reference sequence). Supplemented by reference TRBV13 and TRBJ1-2, the full variable domain reads AAGVIQSPRHLIKEKRETATLKCYPIPRHDTVYWYQQGPGQDPQFLISFYEKMQSDKGSIPDRFSAQQFSDYHSELNMSSLELGDSALYFCASSLGQSNYGYTFGSGTRLTVV.

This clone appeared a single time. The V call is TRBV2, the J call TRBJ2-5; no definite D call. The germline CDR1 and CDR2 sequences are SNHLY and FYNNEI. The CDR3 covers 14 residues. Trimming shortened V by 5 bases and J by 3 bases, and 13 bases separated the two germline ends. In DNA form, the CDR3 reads TGTGCCAGCAGTCTACCCCCCGGTAAAGAGACCCAGTACTTC. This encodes CASSLPPGKETQYF.

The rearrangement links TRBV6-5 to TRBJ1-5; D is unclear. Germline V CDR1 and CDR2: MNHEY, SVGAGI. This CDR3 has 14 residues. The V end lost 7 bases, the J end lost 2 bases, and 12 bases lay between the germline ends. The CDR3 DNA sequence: TGTGCCAGCACAGGCGGACTACGCAATCAGCCCCAGCATTTT. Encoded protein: CASTGGLRNQPQHF.

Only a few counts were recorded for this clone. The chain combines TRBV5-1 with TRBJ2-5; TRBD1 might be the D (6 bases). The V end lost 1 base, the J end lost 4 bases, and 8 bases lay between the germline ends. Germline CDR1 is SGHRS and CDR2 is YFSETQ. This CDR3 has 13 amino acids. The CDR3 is CASSLQQGETQYF. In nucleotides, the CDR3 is TGCGCCAGCAGCTTGCAACAGGGAGAGACCCAGTACTTC. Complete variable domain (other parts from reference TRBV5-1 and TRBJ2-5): KAGVTQTPRYLIKTRGQQVTLSCSPISGHRSVSWYQQTPGQGLQFLFEYFSETQRNKGNFPGRFSGRQFSNSRSEMNVSTLELGDSALYLCASSLQQGETQYFGPGTRLLVL.

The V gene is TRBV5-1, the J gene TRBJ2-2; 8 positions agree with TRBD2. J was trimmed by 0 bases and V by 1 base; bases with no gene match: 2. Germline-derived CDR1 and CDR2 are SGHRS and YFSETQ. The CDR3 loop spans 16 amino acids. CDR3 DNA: TGCGCCAGCAGCTTGTTGCGGGAGGCGAACACCGGGGAGCTGTTTTTT. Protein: CASSLLREANTGELFF.

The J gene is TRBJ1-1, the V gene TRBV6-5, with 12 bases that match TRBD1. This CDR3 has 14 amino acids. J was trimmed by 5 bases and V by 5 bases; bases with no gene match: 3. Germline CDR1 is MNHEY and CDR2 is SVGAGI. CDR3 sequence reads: CASSQGQGATEAFF. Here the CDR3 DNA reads TGTGCCAGCAGTCAGGGACAGGGGGCTACTGAAGCTTTCTTT.

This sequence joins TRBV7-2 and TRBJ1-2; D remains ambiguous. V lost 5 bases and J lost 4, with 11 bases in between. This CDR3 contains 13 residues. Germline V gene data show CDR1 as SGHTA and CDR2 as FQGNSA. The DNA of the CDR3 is TGTGCCAGCAGCATCGGGGATCCCTATGGCTACACCTTC. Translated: CASSIGDPYGYTF. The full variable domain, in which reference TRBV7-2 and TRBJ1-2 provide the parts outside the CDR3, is GAGVSQSPSNKVTEKGKDVELRCDPISGHTALYWYRQSLGQGLEFLIYFQGNSAPDKSGLPSDRFSAERTGGSVSTLTIQRTQQEDSAVYLCASSIGDPYGYTFGSGTRLTVV.

The CDR3 DNA reads TGTGCCAGCAGCTTAGCTCCTAGTTCGGGCTATGGCTACACCTTC. The encoded protein is CASSLAPSSGYGYTF. This chain links TRBV7-2 with TRBJ1-2; D unresolved. From germline, CDR1 is SGHTA and CDR2 FQGNSA. Trimming cost V 0 bases and J 4 bases, with 12 bases left between them. There are 15 residues in the CDR3.

The CDR3 protein is CASSPGGPNEQFF. CDR3 in DNA: TGTGCCAGCAGCCCCGGGGGGCCCAATGAGCAGTTCTTC. The chain carries TRBV7-3 and TRBJ2-1; D is perhaps TRBD2 (7 bases). This CDR3 contains 13 residues. V was pared by 5 bases and J by 6 bases, with 11 bases between. Germline V lookup: CDR1 SGHTA, CDR2 FQGTGA.

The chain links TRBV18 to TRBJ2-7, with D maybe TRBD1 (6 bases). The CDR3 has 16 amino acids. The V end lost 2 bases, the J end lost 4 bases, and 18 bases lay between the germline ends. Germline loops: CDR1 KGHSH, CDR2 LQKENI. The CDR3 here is CASSPLGNREKYEQYF. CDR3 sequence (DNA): TGTGCCAGCTCACCATTGGGGAACAGGGAGAAATACGAGCAGTACTTC.

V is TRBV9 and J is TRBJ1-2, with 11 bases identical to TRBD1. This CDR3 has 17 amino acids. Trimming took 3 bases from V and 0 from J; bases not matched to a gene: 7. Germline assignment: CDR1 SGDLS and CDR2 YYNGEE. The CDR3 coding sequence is TGTGCCAGCAGCGCCCCCCCGGGACAGGGGGCTAACTATGGCTACACCTTC. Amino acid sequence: CASSAPPGQGANYGYTF.

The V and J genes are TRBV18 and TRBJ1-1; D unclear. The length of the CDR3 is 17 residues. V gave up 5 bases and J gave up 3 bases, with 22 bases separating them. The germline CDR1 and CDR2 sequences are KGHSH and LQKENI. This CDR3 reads CASSSTAGVGDDTEAFF. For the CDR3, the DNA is TGTGCCAGCTCATCGACGGCGGGCGTGGGAGATGACACTGAAGCTTTCTTT. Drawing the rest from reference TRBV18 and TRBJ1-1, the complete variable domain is NAGVMQNPRHLVRRRGQEARLRCSPMKGHSHVYWYRQLPEEGLKFMVYLQKENIIDESGMPKERFSAEFPKEGPSILRIQQVVRGDSAAYFCASSSTAGVGDDTEAFFGQGTRLTVV.

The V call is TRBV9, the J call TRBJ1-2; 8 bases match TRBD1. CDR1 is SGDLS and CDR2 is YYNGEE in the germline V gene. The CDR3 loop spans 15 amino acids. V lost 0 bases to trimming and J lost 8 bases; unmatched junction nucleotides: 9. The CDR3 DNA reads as TGTGCCAGCAGCGTAGGGACAGGGTTTTCATCCGGCTACACCTTC. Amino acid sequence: CASSVGTGFSSGYTF.